This T cell receptor (beta chain) is drawn from a study of blood T cell repertoires in COVID-19. Whole-study context: Samples of COVID-19 (acute and convalescent) were obtained from the United States, Italy and Spain. T cells, B-cell-depleted T cells, or PBMCs supplied cDNA or gDNA.

TCRdb keeps only in-frame clones here, not all; method: immunoSEQ multiplex PCR. Here the sample spans some 350,000 clones, roughly 86% being singletons. This clone has just a few counts. The sample taken for sequencing was peripheral blood. The receptor was isolated from a human donor in a cohort sampled during active COVID-19.

The CDR3 reads CASSIGVPTNYGYTF. CDR3 bases: TGTGCCAGTAGTATCGGGGTTCCAACTAACTATGGCTACACCTTC. The J gene is TRBJ1-2, the V gene TRBV19; D unresolved. Germline CDR1 LNHDA, CDR2 SQIVND (reference sequence). Trimming stripped 3 bases from V and 0 bases from J, with 11 bases between. This CDR3 spans 15 amino acids.